This is a list of T cell receptor beta chains from one sample in a study of CD8+ T cells in alopecia areata. TCRdb keeps only in-frame clones here, not all; method: immunoSEQ multiplex PCR. The sample has fewer than 150,000 clones, 75% to 85% seen once. The starting material was CD8+ T cells sorted from blood, obtained at week 4, from a patient treated with tofacitinib. These TCRs come from a human donor with alopecia areata. The CDR3 runs from the conserved cysteine through the conserved F or W. Fields, in order: CDR3 length, D gene, J gene, clone size, V gene, CDR3 protein, CDR3 DNA. D genes are given only for firm matches. Clone sizes are given selectively: once, few, many, or a class where the clone is expanded.

15,-,TRBJ2-3,-,TRBV4-3,CASSQVLTMRDTQYF,TGCGCCAGCAGCCAAGTTCTGACAATGCGGGATACGCAGTATTTT
12,-,TRBJ2-1,-,TRBV5-1,CASSNNPHEQFF,TGCGCCAGCAGCAATAACCCGCATGAGCAGTTCTTC
15,TRBD2,TRBJ2-1,-,TRBV2,CASIAGLAGEGEQFF,TGTGCCAGCATTGCGGGACTAGCGGGGGAGGGTGAGCAGTTCTTC
14,TRBD1,TRBJ2-5,few,TRBV10-3,CAISRQGRQETQYF,TGTGCCATCAGTCGACAGGGGAGGCAAGAGACCCAGTACTTC
12,-,TRBJ2-1,few,TRBV4-1,CASSQGDNEQFF,TGCGCCAGCAGCCAAGGAGACAATGAGCAGTTCTTC
14,TRBD1,TRBJ2-7,once,TRBV19,CASSGTGGFYEQYF,TGTGCCAGTAGCGGGACAGGGGGCTTCTACGAGCAGTACTTC
11,-,TRBJ2-7,-,TRBV28,CASISVYEQYF,TGTGCCAGCATATCCGTCTACGAGCAGTACTTC
13,-,TRBJ1-1,-,TRBV4-2,CASSQARNTEAFF,TGTGCCAGCAGCCAAGCAAGGAACACTGAAGCTTTCTTT
17,TRBD1,TRBJ2-7,-,TRBV15,CATRRDRAFSTTYEQYF,TGTGCCACCAGGAGAGACAGGGCCTTTTCAACTACCTACGAGCAGTACTTC
13,TRBD1,TRBJ2-1,few,TRBV23-1,CASSQSRGGPQFF,TGCGCCAGCAGTCAATCGAGAGGGGGCCCCCAGTTCTTC
15,-,TRBJ2-3,-,TRBV5-1,CASSLAGRATDTQYF,TGCGCCAGCAGCTTGGCGGGCAGGGCAACAGATACGCAGTATTTT
14,-,TRBJ2-7,-,TRBV4-3,CASSQDLGVGEQYF,TGCGCCAGCAGCCAAGATCTGGGGGTAGGGGAGCAGTACTTC
14,-,TRBJ2-7,-,TRBV5-6,CASSLAWPRDEQYF,TGTGCCAGCAGCTTGGCCTGGCCCCGCGACGAGCAGTACTTC
16,TRBD1,TRBJ2-3,-,TRBV7-2,CASSLPPGQPTDTQYF,TGTGCCAGCAGCTTACCTCCGGGACAGCCCACAGATACGCAGTATTTT
15,-,TRBJ2-5,-,TRBV7-2,CASSSRALMGETQYF,TGTGCCAGCAGCTCCAGGGCCCTGATGGGGGAGACCCAGTACTTC
16,TRBD2,TRBJ2-3,-,TRBV12-5,CASGPGVSGAGDTQYF,TGTGCTAGTGGTCCGGGAGTTAGCGGGGCCGGAGATACGCAGTATTTT
14,TRBD1,TRBJ2-7,-,TRBV9,CASSVGQGAYEQYF,TGTGCCAGCAGCGTAGGACAGGGGGCCTACGAGCAGTACTTC
14,-,TRBJ2-7,-,TRBV4-2,CASSPTWSTYEQYF,TGTGCCAGCAGCCCTACGTGGTCCACCTACGAGCAGTACTTC
18,-,TRBJ1-3,-,TRBV9,CASSVDERDTSTGNTIYF,TGTGCCAGCAGCGTAGACGAAAGGGACACCTCAACTGGAAACACCATATATTTT
12,-,TRBJ2-2,-,TRBV27,CASSFGLGELFF,TGTGCCAGCAGTTTCGGCCTCGGGGAGCTGTTTTTT
14,TRBD1,TRBJ2-7,-,TRBV10-3,CAISETGGNYEQYF,TGTGCCATCAGTGAGACAGGGGGGAACTACGAGCAGTACTTC
14,-,TRBJ1-1,once,TRBV9,CASSVVGAATEAFF,TGTGCCAGCAGCGTAGTAGGGGCGGCCACTGAAGCTTTCTTT
15,TRBD2,TRBJ2-1,-,TRBV4-1,CASSLQSGGANEQFF,TGCGCCAGCAGCCTCCAAAGCGGGGGGGCAAATGAGCAGTTCTTC
13,-,TRBJ2-5,-,TRBV5-1,CASSLVPGETQYF,TGCGCCAGCAGCTTAGTCCCTGGAGAGACCCAGTACTTC
14,-,TRBJ2-1,-,TRBV29-1,CSVPSQRAGNEQFF,TGCAGCGTCCCAAGCCAGAGGGCTGGGAATGAGCAGTTCTTC
13,-,TRBJ2-4,-,TRBV10-2,CASSDPAENIQYF,TGCGCCAGCAGTGACCCTGCGGAGAACATTCAGTACTTC
13,-,TRBJ2-7,-,TRBV2,CATSSDTPYEQYF,TGTGCCACCTCAAGCGACACCCCCTACGAGCAGTACTTC
16,-,TRBJ2-1,-,TRBV4-1,CASSQESGSSYNEQFF,TGCGCCAGCAGCCAAGAAAGTGGCAGCTCCTACAATGAGCAGTTCTTC
15,-,TRBJ2-7,few,TRBV4-1,CASSQGGDTSYEQYF,TGCGCCAGCAGCCAAGGGGGGGACACTTCCTACGAGCAGTACTTC
15,TRBD2,TRBJ2-5,-,TRBV9,CASSVSGGAQETQYF,TGTGCCAGCAGCGTTAGCGGGGGGGCCCAAGAGACCCAGTACTTC
15,TRBD1,TRBJ2-1,-,TRBV7-2,CASSLGQWIYNEQFF,TGTGCCAGCAGCCTGGGACAGTGGATCTACAATGAGCAGTTCTTC
12,-,TRBJ2-1,few,TRBV5-1,CASSQGWDEQFF,TGCGCCAGCAGCCAAGGATGGGATGAGCAGTTCTTC
15,TRBD1,TRBJ2-7,-,TRBV29-1,CSVEDMGQGTYEQYF,TGCAGCGTTGAAGATATGGGACAGGGTACTTACGAGCAGTACTTC
14,-,TRBJ1-2,-,TRBV7-9,CASSSPGTRDGYTF,TGTGCCAGCAGCTCCCCGGGCACCCGGGATGGCTACACCTTC
15,-,TRBJ2-7,-,TRBV10-3,CAISESAGLSSEQYF,TGTGCCATCAGTGAATCGGCGGGGTTGAGTTCGGAGCAGTACTTC
15,-,TRBJ2-7,-,TRBV6-5,CASSYSSDRMGEQYF,TGTGCCAGCAGTTACTCGTCAGATCGGATGGGCGAGCAGTACTTC
15,-,TRBJ1-5,few,TRBV7-2,CASSLVPNSNQPQHF,TGTGCCAGCAGCTTAGTCCCAAATAGCAATCAGCCCCAGCATTTT
17,-,TRBJ2-3,-,TRBV7-2,CASNDGRNRASTDTQYF,TGTGCCAGCAACGACGGGCGGAACAGGGCTAGCACAGATACGCAGTATTTT
14,-,TRBJ2-5,-,TRBV7-9,CASSPGVRGETQYF,TGTGCCAGCAGCCCTGGCGTCAGGGGAGAGACCCAGTACTTC
14,-,TRBJ2-7,-,TRBV4-1,CASSHRDTDYEQYF,TGCGCCAGCAGCCACCGGGACACGGACTACGAGCAGTACTTC
15,TRBD1,TRBJ2-1,-,TRBV4-1,CASSQPDRGSDEQFF,TGCGCCAGCAGCCAGCCGGACAGGGGAAGCGATGAGCAGTTCTTC
14,-,TRBJ1-1,-,TRBV6-6,CASSYNGGGTEAFF,TGTGCCAGCAGTTACAATGGGGGTGGCACTGAAGCTTTCTTT
15,TRBD2,TRBJ2-5,-,TRBV5-6,CASSLWGGGQETQYF,TGTGCCAGCAGCTTGTGGGGGGGTGGCCAAGAGACCCAGTACTTC
15,-,TRBJ1-1,-,TRBV6-6,CASSHRTAPNTEAFF,TGTGCCAGCAGTCATCGGACAGCACCGAACACTGAAGCTTTCTTT
10,-,TRBJ2-1,-,TRBV30,CAWAYNEQFF,TGTGCCTGGGCTTACAATGAGCAGTTCTTC
13,-,TRBJ2-1,few,TRBV29-1,CSAPVEGNNEQFF,TGCAGCGCCCCCGTGGAGGGGAACAATGAGCAGTTCTTC
12,-,TRBJ2-3,-,TRBV7-9,CASSRGTDTQYF,TGTGCCAGCAGTAGGGGGACAGATACGCAGTATTTT
15,-,TRBJ1-1,-,TRBV30,CAWSPVEIWNTEAFF,TGTGCCTGGAGTCCAGTGGAGATCTGGAACACTGAAGCTTTCTTT
13,TRBD1,TRBJ1-2,-,TRBV29-1,CSVELRDSYGYTF,TGCAGCGTTGAACTTCGGGACAGCTATGGCTACACCTTC
15,TRBD2,TRBJ2-7,-,TRBV9,CASSVGQTSADEQYF,TGTGCCAGCAGCGTAGGTCAGACTAGCGCCGACGAGCAGTACTTC
14,-,TRBJ2-3,-,TRBV5-6,CASSPAGLTDTQYF,TGTGCCAGCAGCCCGGCCGGACTAACAGATACGCAGTATTTT
13,TRBD1,TRBJ1-2,-,TRBV27,CASSLTQGEGYTF,TGTGCCAGCAGTTTAACCCAGGGGGAAGGCTACACCTTC
14,-,TRBJ2-7,-,TRBV6-5,CASSSRGPPYEQYF,TGTGCCAGCAGTTCGCGGGGGCCCCCCTACGAGCAGTACTTC